A selection of T cell receptor beta chains follows, all from one sample in a study of cytomegalovirus exposure and HLA in healthy donors. Libraries were prepared by immunoSEQ multiplex PCR; TCRdb keeps only in-frame clonotypes and omits some of them. The sample data list 65,000 to 80,000 clones. The source material was PBMCs. The receptors derive from a female donor in good health and CMV-seropositive. Both conserved end residues are part of each CDR3. D genes are given only for firm matches.

d_gene	j_gene	v_gene	CDR3nt	CDR3aa
NA	TRBJ1-3	TRBV28	TGTGCCAGCAGTCCCTGGGGAGGGGGAATGACTGGAAACACCATATATTTT	CASSPWGGGMTGNTIYF
NA	TRBJ2-5	TRBV5-1	TGCGCCAGCAGCTCCGGGTCCCCCCAAGAGACCCAGTACTTC	CASSSGSPQETQYF
NA	TRBJ1-1	TRBV29-1	TGCAGCGTTGATACAGGGCCGATGAACACTGAAGCTTTCTTT	CSVDTGPMNTEAFF
TRBD1	TRBJ1-2	TRBV28	TGTGCCAGCAGCCGCCCGACAGGGACCTATGGCTACACCTTC	CASSRPTGTYGYTF
TRBD1	TRBJ2-2	TRBV19	TGTGCCAGTTGCAGGGGGCACACCGGGGAGCTGTTTTTT	CASCRGHTGELFF
TRBD2	TRBJ2-2	TRBV5-4	TGTGCCAGCAGCTTCCCGGGACTAGCGGGGGGAGGGACCGGGGAGCTGTTTTTT	CASSFPGLAGGGTGELFF
TRBD2	TRBJ2-1	TRBV5-1	TGCGCCAGCAGCCCCCTAGCGGGGGGGCCCTACAATGAGCAGTTCTTC	CASSPLAGGPYNEQFF
NA	TRBJ2-3	TRBV15	TGTGCCACCAGCAGAGCCGACATCCCTCGCACAGATACGCAGTATTTT	CATSRADIPRTDTQYF
NA	TRBJ2-7	TRBV29-1	TGCAGCGCGGGACTTATTAACTCCTACGAGCAGTACTTC	CSAGLINSYEQYF
NA	TRBJ1-1	TRBV6-1	TGTGCCAGCGCGGACAGAAAGAACACTGAAGCTTTCTTT	CASADRKNTEAFF
NA	TRBJ2-7	TRBV9	TGTGCCAGCAGCGTAGATGGGGGGTCCTCCTACGAGCAGTACTTC	CASSVDGGSSYEQYF
TRBD1	TRBJ2-7	TRBV7-6	TGTGCCAGCAGCTCCTACCAGACAGGGGACTACGAGCAGTACTTC	CASSSYQTGDYEQYF
NA	TRBJ2-1	TRBV7-7	TGTGCTAGCAGCTTAGACAGTATCAATGAGCAGTTCTTC	CASSLDSINEQFF
TRBD1	TRBJ2-1	TRBV27	TGTGCCAGCAGTTCCCCCCGGGACAGGGGCTACAATGAGCAGTTCTTC	CASSSPRDRGYNEQFF
TRBD2	TRBJ2-7	TRBV2	TGTGCCAGCAGGGGACTAGTTAACTACGAGCAGTACTTC	CASRGLVNYEQYF
TRBD1	TRBJ1-4	TRBV30	TGTGCCTGGAGTGGGGGACAGGGGCCAACTAATGAAAAACTGTTTTTT	CAWSGGQGPTNEKLFF
TRBD1	TRBJ2-7	TRBV5-8	TGTGCCATTAGGGACAGAAATACCTACGAGCAGTACTTC	CAIRDRNTYEQYF
TRBD1	TRBJ2-7	TRBV29-1	TGCAGCGTTCGGGACAGGCACTCCTACGAGCAGTACTTC	CSVRDRHSYEQYF
NA	TRBJ2-3	TRBV25-1	TGTGCCAGCAGTCCTCGGGCAGGGGGCACAGATACGCAGTATTTT	CASSPRAGGTDTQYF
TRBD2	TRBJ2-1	TRBV28	TGTGCCAGCAGTACGAGGACTAGCGGGCTTTACAATGAGCAGTTCTTC	CASSTRTSGLYNEQFF
NA	TRBJ1-1	TRBV6-6	TGTGCCAGCAGTACATACAGGAACACTGAAGCTTTCTTT	CASSTYRNTEAFF
NA	TRBJ2-7	TRBV19	TGTGCCAGTAGTATTAGCCGGAGTGGGGAGCAGTACTTC	CASSISRSGEQYF
TRBD1	TRBJ2-5	TRBV6-5	TGTGCCAGCAGTTACACCCAGACAGGGGCGAGAGAGACCCAGTACTTC	CASSYTQTGARETQYF
NA	TRBJ2-7	TRBV28	TGTGCCAGCAGTTTAGGGGGCCCCTACGAGCAGTACTTC	CASSLGGPYEQYF
NA	TRBJ2-4	TRBV19	TGTGCCAGTAGTAGGGAACCGGGAAAGTGGGCCAAAAACATTCAGTACTTC	CASSREPGKWAKNIQYF
NA	TRBJ2-7	TRBV5-4	TGTGCCAGCAGCCCCGGGACAACCTACGAGCAGTACTTC	CASSPGTTYEQYF
TRBD2	TRBJ2-3	TRBV9	TGTGCCAGCAGCGTAGGACTAGCGGGAGGTCAGAGTGCAGATACGCAGTATTTT	CASSVGLAGGQSADTQYF
NA	TRBJ1-1	TRBV6-1	TGTGCCAGCATTCTAGTGAGCACTGAAGCTTTCTTT	CASILVSTEAFF
TRBD2	TRBJ2-7	TRBV7-2	TGTGCCAGCAGCTTAACATCCCTAGCGGGAGAGCAGTACTTC	CASSLTSLAGEQYF
TRBD1	TRBJ1-6	TRBV2	TGTGCCAGCAGCCACAGGGGGCTAAGCCCCGATAATTCACCCCTCCACTTT	CASSHRGLSPDNSPLHF
NA	TRBJ1-5	TRBV7-2	TGTGCCAGCAGCCCTAGGGGTAATAGCAATCAGCCCCAGCATTTT	CASSPRGNSNQPQHF
TRBD1	TRBJ2-6	TRBV11-2	TGTGCCAGCAGCTTACAACAGGGGGTTGGGGCCAACGTCCTGACTTTC	CASSLQQGVGANVLTF
TRBD2	TRBJ2-1	TRBV4-1	TGCGCCAGCAGCTACCCAGCGGGGGGGCACAATGAGCAGTTCTTC	CASSYPAGGHNEQFF
TRBD1	TRBJ1-1	TRBV7-2	TGTGCCAGCAGCCCTCGGGGACAGGAGGGCCCTTCTGAAGCTTTCTTT	CASSPRGQEGPSEAFF
NA	TRBJ2-7	TRBV28	TGTGCCAGCTCTAGCTTTCCCATTCACGAGCAGTACTTC	CASSSFPIHEQYF
NA	TRBJ1-1	TRBV5-8	TGTGCCAGCAGGTTCGATAGGGGAATTGGTGAAGCTTTCTTT	CASRFDRGIGEAFF
NA	TRBJ2-7	TRBV25-1	TGTGCCAGCAGTGGGGGAGGAGGGAAGGCGTACTTC	CASSGGGGKAYF
TRBD2	TRBJ2-7	TRBV2	TGTGCCAGCACCCGGGGGCTAGCGGGGACCTCCTACGAGCAGTACTTC	CASTRGLAGTSYEQYF
NA	TRBJ2-2	TRBV29-1	TGCAGCGCCTACCGGACAAACGGGGAGCTGTTTTTT	CSAYRTNGELFF
TRBD1	TRBJ2-2	TRBV28	TGTGCCAGCAGTCCAACCGGGACAGGGCGCACCGGGGAGCTGTTTTTT	CASSPTGTGRTGELFF
TRBD1	TRBJ2-1	TRBV15	TGTGCCACCACCGAACGGACAGGCCCAAATGAGCAGTTCTTC	CATTERTGPNEQFF
NA	TRBJ2-5	TRBV28	TGTGCCAGCAGTTTACCGGTTGGCGCGGCAAGTTCCCAGTACTTC	CASSLPVGAASSQYF
TRBD1	TRBJ2-7	TRBV6-1	TGTGCCAGCATTCTACAGGGGGCCCACGAGCAGTACTTC	CASILQGAHEQYF
TRBD1	TRBJ2-4	TRBV2	TGTGCCAGCAACACGGGACAGGGGAAAAACATTCAGTACTTC	CASNTGQGKNIQYF
NA	TRBJ2-7	TRBV18	TGTGCCAGCTCACCACCTAGCATCCCCTCCGAGCAGTACTTC	CASSPPSIPSEQYF